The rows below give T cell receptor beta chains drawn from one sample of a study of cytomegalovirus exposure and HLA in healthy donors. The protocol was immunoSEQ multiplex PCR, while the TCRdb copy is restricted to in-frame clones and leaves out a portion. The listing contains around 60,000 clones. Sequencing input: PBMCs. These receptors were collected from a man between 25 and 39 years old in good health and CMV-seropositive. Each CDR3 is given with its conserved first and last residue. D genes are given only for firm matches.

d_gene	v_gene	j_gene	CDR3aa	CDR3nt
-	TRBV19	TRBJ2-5	CASSIMVAGTQYF	TGTGCCAGTAGTATAATGGTGGCGGGGACCCAGTACTTC
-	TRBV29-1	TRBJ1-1	CSVEPLEAFF	TGCAGCGTTGAACCCCTCGAGGCTTTCTTT
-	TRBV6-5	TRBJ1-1	CASTNFLNTEAFF	TGTGCCAGCACAAACTTCTTAAACACTGAAGCTTTCTTT
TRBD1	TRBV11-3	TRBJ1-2	CASMNRGIGYTF	TGTGCCAGCATGAACAGGGGGATCGGCTACACCTTC
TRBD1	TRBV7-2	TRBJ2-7	CASSTDRGPNEQYF	TGTGCCAGCAGCACCGACAGGGGGCCGAACGAGCAGTACTTC
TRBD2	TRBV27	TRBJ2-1	CASSSSGLGSSYNEQFF	TGTGCCAGCAGTTCGTCAGGACTAGGTAGCTCCTACAATGAGCAGTTCTTC
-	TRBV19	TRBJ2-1	CASNLGRSSYNEQFF	TGTGCCAGCAATTTGGGCCGAAGCTCCTACAATGAGCAGTTCTTC
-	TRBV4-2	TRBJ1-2	CASSQTTDSRYGYTF	TGTGCCAGCAGCCAAACGACAGACTCTCGCTATGGCTACACCTTC
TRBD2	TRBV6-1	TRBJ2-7	CASSDRAGVIWQYF	TGTGCCAGCAGTGATCGAGCGGGAGTAATTTGGCAGTACTTC
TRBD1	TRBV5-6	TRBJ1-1	CASSLGDRGTEAFF	TGTGCCAGCAGCTTAGGGGACAGGGGCACTGAAGCTTTCTTT
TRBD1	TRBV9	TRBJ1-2	CASSFTDRLNYGYTF	TGTGCCAGCAGCTTCACGGACAGGTTAAACTATGGCTACACCTTC
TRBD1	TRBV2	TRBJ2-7	CASSERTGSYEQYF	TGTGCCAGCAGTGAAAGGACAGGATCCTACGAGCAGTACTTC